The 9 T cell receptor beta chains given below trace back to one sample, sequenced in a study of cytomegalovirus exposure and HLA in healthy donors. Use of 60 Vbeta and 13 Jbeta primers characterized the PCR. Using immunoSEQ multiplex PCR, the repertoire was profiled, and TCRdb retains in-frame clones only, with some absent. This sample's clone table lists roughly 120,000 clones. The sequenced sample consisted of PBMCs. These receptors were collected from a man aged 18 to 29 in good health and CMV-seronegative.

The chain recombines TRBV27 with TRBJ2-7; D call uncertain. Germline V lookup: CDR1 MNHEY, CDR2 SMNVEV (reference sequence). With 5 bases removed from V and 2 bases from J, the gap between germline ends came to 10 bases. The CDR3 length is 13 residues. CDR3 residues: CASSKLLPYEQYF. DNA of the CDR3: TGTGCCAGCAGTAAACTCCTCCCCTACGAGCAGTACTTC.

The genes are TRBV10-3 and TRBJ2-5; 7 positions agree with TRBD1. The end of the DNA is better explained by TRBJ2-7, so the J call may be wrong. The CDR3 is 15 amino acids. Germline V gene sequence: CDR1 ENHRY, CDR2 SYGVKD. The CDR3 protein is CAIRIHTGAQGEQYF. As DNA, the CDR3 is TGTGCCATCAGAATACATACAGGGGCTCAGGGCGAGCAGTACTTC.

This sequence joins TRBV7-9 and TRBJ1-2; TRBD1 is a possible D gene (6 bases). Trimming left V 5 bases short and J 4 bases short, with 14 bases between. Germline-derived CDR1 and CDR2 are SEHNR and FQNEAQ (reference sequence). The CDR3 totals 14 residues. CDR3 loop: CASSAGGGIYGYTF. Written as DNA, the CDR3 is TGTGCCAGCAGCGCGGGGGGGGGCATCTATGGCTACACCTTC.

The chain carries TRBV19 and TRBJ2-1; 9 bases map to TRBD2. The CDR3 length is 17 residues. Germline V gene data show CDR1 as LNHDA and CDR2 as SQIVND (reference sequence). Losses at the gene ends were 3 bases for V and 9 bases for J; bases not matched to a gene: 15. CDR3 in DNA: TGTGCCAGTAGTATCGGGGTTAGCGGGGGCCCAAGGGGTGAGCAGTTCTTC. This translates into CASSIGVSGGPRGEQFF.

J is TRBJ1-1 and V is TRBV19, with D unresolved. The V gene's germline CDR1 is LNHDA and CDR2 SQIVND (reference sequence). The CDR3 contains 14 residues. Trimming removed 7 bases at V and 0 bases at J, with 12 bases between. CDR3 region: CASTTVQLNTEAFF. The CDR3 bases are TGTGCCAGTACGACGGTACAGTTGAACACTGAAGCTTTCTTT. Full variable domain (rest looked up from reference TRBV19 and TRBJ1-1): DGGITQSPKYLFRKEGQNVTLSCEQNLNHDAMYWYRQDPGQGLRLIYYSQIVNDFQKGDIAEGYSVSREKKESFPLTVTSAQKNPTAFYLCASTTVQLNTEAFFGQGTRLTVV.

The chain couples TRBV2 to TRBJ2-2; 11 bases fit TRBD2. CDR1 is SNHLY, CDR2 FYNNEI, per germline. With V trimmed by 7 bases and J by 0 bases, 4 bases remained unmatched. The CDR3 is 16 amino acids. The CDR3 here is CASTGTSGTNTGELFF. As DNA, the CDR3 is TGTGCCAGCACCGGGACTAGCGGAACGAACACCGGGGAGCTGTTTTTT.

The chain couples TRBV7-8 to TRBJ2-7, with 7 bases aligning to TRBD1. Germline V CDR1 and CDR2: SGHVS, FQNEAQ. J gave up 3 bases and V 5 bases, and 10 bases lay outside the gene matches. The CDR3 sequence is 15 residues long. CDR3 nucleotides: TGTGCCAGCAGCCCCCGACAGGGTCCCCTCTACGAGCAGTACTTC. As protein: CASSPRQGPLYEQYF.

The chain joins TRBV5-4 to TRBJ2-2, with TRBD2 matching 8 bases. This CDR3 comprises 16 residues. The germline CDR1 and CDR2 sequences are SGHNT and YYREEE (reference sequence). The V gene end was trimmed by 2 bases and the J gene end by 1 base; junction bases not matched to a gene: 4. CDR3 amino acids: CASSFGGTRNTGELFF. The CDR3 nucleotides are TGTGCCAGCAGCTTTGGTGGGACTAGGAACACCGGGGAGCTGTTTTTT.

This sequence joins TRBV9 and TRBJ2-2; TRBD2 might be the D (6 bases). The CDR3 length is 16 residues. Trimming removed 3 bases at V and 0 bases at J, with 12 bases between. Germline V gene lookup returns CDR1 SGDLS and CDR2 YYNGEE. CDR3 sequence: CASSAYRTTNTGELFF. The CDR3 DNA reads TGTGCCAGCAGCGCCTACAGGACTACGAACACCGGGGAGCTGTTTTTT.